The rows below give T cell receptor beta chains drawn from one sample of a study of preoperative IRX-2 immunotherapy in early breast cancer. Generated by immunoSEQ multiplex PCR, the TCRdb table keeps only in-frame clones and is missing some. Counted here are 40,000 to 50,000 clones, approximately 75% occurring once; the ten biggest clones make up over 1%. The sample here was tumor tissue, taken after IRX-2 immunotherapy. The receptors here all came from a human donor with breast cancer. The CDR3 runs from the conserved cysteine through the conserved F or W. Each record gives: J gene, D gene, clone size, V gene, CDR3 DNA, CDR3 protein. D genes are given only for firm matches. Part of the rows lack a size; the others show once, few, many or a class for expanded clones.

TRBJ2-3,.,.,TRBV30,TGTGCCTGGAGTCCCTCAGATACGCAGTATTTT,CAWSPSDTQYF
TRBJ1-1,.,.,TRBV7-6,TGTGCCAGCAGCTTGGGGGGGGGCGGCACTGAAGCTTTCTTT,CASSLGGGGTEAFF
TRBJ1-5,TRBD1,.,TRBV2,TGTGCCAGCAGTGATCCTGGGACAGGGTCTCAGCCCCAGCATTTT,CASSDPGTGSQPQHF
TRBJ1-4,.,.,TRBV6-8,TGTGCCAGCACCGCTGTTCGCCAGGAAAAACTGTTTTTT,CASTAVRQEKLFF
TRBJ2-7,.,few,TRBV7-6,TGTGCCAGCAGCCTACATCCTAGGGACACTGGCGGGGAGCAGTACTTC,CASSLHPRDTGGEQYF
TRBJ1-1,.,.,TRBV7-7,TGTGCCAGCAGCGAAATGACAGGGAACACTGAAGCTTTCTTT,CASSEMTGNTEAFF
TRBJ2-3,TRBD1,.,TRBV6-8,TGTGCCAGCAGTACCCCACGGGACAGTAAGATTGATACGCAGTATTTT,CASSTPRDSKIDTQYF
TRBJ2-3,TRBD1,.,TRBV5-1,TGCGCCAGCAGCACCGGACAGGGAGGCGATACGCAGTATTTT,CASSTGQGGDTQYF
TRBJ2-7,.,.,TRBV5-1,TGCGCCAGCAGCCGTTACATCCGGGACCACGAGCAGTACTTC,CASSRYIRDHEQYF
TRBJ2-7,.,.,TRBV7-1,TGTGCCAGCAGCTTCTTAGTCTCCTACGAGCAGTACTTC,CASSFLVSYEQYF
TRBJ1-1,.,.,TRBV29-1,TGCAGTCCGTTTTGGGTGCCGAACACTGAAGCTTTCTTT,CSPFWVPNTEAFF
TRBJ2-1,.,few,TRBV6-8,TGTGCCAGCAGTGGCCCGACAGTCTCCCCCTACAATGAGCAGTTCTTC,CASSGPTVSPYNEQFF
TRBJ2-6,.,.,TRBV29-1,TGCAGCGTTGGTCCTGGTGGGGCCAACGTCCTGACTTTC,CSVGPGGANVLTF
TRBJ2-3,TRBD1,.,TRBV6-8,TGTGCCAGCAGGAATCTACAGGGGCCAGATACGCAGTATTTT,CASRNLQGPDTQYF
TRBJ1-2,.,.,TRBV28,TGTGCCAGCAGTTCCCCTACACGGTTAGGCTACACCTTC,CASSSPTRLGYTF
TRBJ2-6,.,once,TRBV23-1,TGCGCCAGCAGCAGCTCTGGGGCCAACGTCCTGACTTTC,CASSSSGANVLTF
TRBJ1-3,TRBD1,.,TRBV18,TGTGCCAGCTCACCCTACAGGGGCTCTGGAAACACCATATATTTT,CASSPYRGSGNTIYF
TRBJ1-5,.,once,TRBV15,TGTGCCACCAGCAGAGATGGGGGAAGGACGGGACAGCCCCAGCATTTT,CATSRDGGRTGQPQHF
TRBJ2-2,TRBD2,.,TRBV6-8,TGTGCCAGCAGTCTAGCGGGAAACACCGGGGAGCTGTTTTTT,CASSLAGNTGELFF
TRBJ2-5,TRBD2,few,TRBV7-7,TGTGCCAGCAGCACTAGCGGTGCCCAAGAGACCCAGTACTTC,CASSTSGAQETQYF
TRBJ1-1,.,.,TRBV6-8,TGTGCCAGTTCCATCCGGGCCTTTAACACTGAAGCTTTCTTT,CASSIRAFNTEAFF
TRBJ2-1,.,.,TRBV6-4,TGTGCCAGCAGTGACGGCCCGGGGAATGAGCAGTTCTTC,CASSDGPGNEQFF
TRBJ2-1,.,once,TRBV7-4,TGTGCCAGCAGCAGAGGGGCGTTCAATGAGCAGTTCTTC,CASSRGAFNEQFF
TRBJ2-7,TRBD1,.,TRBV19,TGTGCCAGTAGTATTAGAGGGGGCTTCAACGAGCAGTACTTC,CASSIRGGFNEQYF
TRBJ1-2,TRBD1,.,TRBV6-8,TGTGCCAGCAGCCCCGACAGGGGTGGTTATGGCTACACCTTC,CASSPDRGGYGYTF
TRBJ1-2,.,.,TRBV14,TGTGCCAGCAGCCAAGATTGGGAAACCAGTCATGGCTACACCTTC,CASSQDWETSHGYTF
TRBJ1-5,.,.,TRBV19,TGTGCCAGTAGTCCCTGGGGGGTGGTCAGTTGGCCCCAGCATTTT,CASSPWGVVSWPQHF
TRBJ2-7,.,.,TRBV5-1,TGCGCCAGCACCTCTAGACTCTCGACTACTTCCTACGAGCAGTACTTC,CASTSRLSTTSYEQYF
TRBJ2-2,TRBD1,.,TRBV18,TGTGCCAGCTCACCACCAATCCACGGGACAGGGGGAGCCGGGGAGCTGTTTTTT,CASSPPIHGTGGAGELFF
TRBJ2-7,TRBD2,.,TRBV7-2,TGTGCCAGCAGCTCCGGGACTAGTCACGAGCAGTACTTC,CASSSGTSHEQYF
TRBJ2-5,TRBD2,.,TRBV5-1,TGCGCCAGCAGCTTGCTCGCGGGAGAAGAGACCCAGTACTTC,CASSLLAGEETQYF
TRBJ2-3,.,once,TRBV6-8,TGTGCCAGTACAGCCCCCACAGATACGCAGTATTTT,CASTAPTDTQYF
TRBJ2-6,.,.,TRBV28,TGTGCCAGCAGTATAGGGACCCCCGGTGGGGCCAACGTCCTGACTTTC,CASSIGTPGGANVLTF
TRBJ1-4,TRBD1,.,TRBV6-7,TGTGCCAGCAGCCTCGGGGGACAGGGTAATGAAAAACTGTTTTTT,CASSLGGQGNEKLFF
TRBJ2-7,.,.,TRBV10-2,TGCGCCAGCAGTGAGTGGGGATACTACGAGCAGTACTTC,CASSEWGYYEQYF
TRBJ2-1,TRBD2,.,TRBV19,TGTGCCAGTAGTATAGACAGCGGGAAATACAATGAGCAGTTCTTC,CASSIDSGKYNEQFF
TRBJ1-1,.,few,TRBV6-8,TGTGCCATCCGCTCCGACACGAACACTGAAGCTTTCTTT,CAIRSDTNTEAFF
TRBJ1-5,.,.,TRBV1,TGCGCCAGCAGCCAAGGGGCAGCGCATAGCAATCAGCCCCAGCATTTT,CASSQGAAHSNQPQHF
TRBJ1-4,.,.,TRBV19,TGTGCCAGTAGACCGGCGGGAACTAATGAAAAACTGTTTTTT,CASRPAGTNEKLFF
TRBJ1-5,.,.,TRBV7-8,TGTGCCAGCAGCCAAGGTTTTTGGGGTAGCAATCAGCCCCAGCATTTT,CASSQGFWGSNQPQHF
TRBJ1-5,TRBD1,few,TRBV19,TGTGCCAGTAAACGGACAGGAATTTTTGGGAGCGGCAATCAGCCCCAGCATTTT,CASKRTGIFGSGNQPQHF
TRBJ1-1,.,.,TRBV6-8,TGTGCCATCACGGACCGACGTTTGGGGACTGAAGCTTTCTTT,CAITDRRLGTEAFF
TRBJ2-5,.,.,TRBV6-8,TGTGCCAGCAGACAACTAGGGGGTAGTGGAGAGACCCAGTACTTC,CASRQLGGSGETQYF
TRBJ2-7,.,once,TRBV19,TGTGCCAGCAGCTCGGACTCCCTACCCTACGAGCAGTACTTC,CASSSDSLPYEQYF
TRBJ2-7,.,.,TRBV5-1,TGCGCCAGCAGCTTGGTTGGAACAGGGAGCCACGAGCAGTACTTC,CASSLVGTGSHEQYF
TRBJ2-3,TRBD1,.,TRBV7-8,TGTGCCAGCAGCGGGGAGACAGGGGAGAAAGATACGCAGTATTTT,CASSGETGEKDTQYF
TRBJ1-1,TRBD1,.,TRBV19,TGTGCCAGTAGTAACAGGGACAGGGAAGCTTTCTTT,CASSNRDREAFF
TRBJ1-3,TRBD1,few,TRBV5-1,TGCGCCAGCAGCTATGAGGGACAGATCTCTGGAAACACCATATATTTT,CASSYEGQISGNTIYF
TRBJ2-3,TRBD2,.,TRBV5-1,TGCGCCAGCTCAACTAGCGGGACTAGCACAGATACGCAGTATTTT,CASSTSGTSTDTQYF
TRBJ1-2,TRBD1,.,TRBV19,TGTGCCAGTAGTATCGAAGGACAGGGGGCCGATGGCTACACCTTC,CASSIEGQGADGYTF
TRBJ2-7,TRBD1,.,TRBV19,TGTGCCAGTAGTAACGGACAGGGGATAGAGCAGTACTTC,CASSNGQGIEQYF
TRBJ1-2,TRBD1,.,TRBV6-8,TGTGCCAGCAGTAACGGACAGGCCCTCTATGGCTACACCTTC,CASSNGQALYGYTF
TRBJ2-3,.,.,TRBV19,TGTGCCAGTGCCCCGCCCGGGACTGTGGCAGATACGCAGTATTTT,CASAPPGTVADTQYF
TRBJ2-2,TRBD2,.,TRBV19,TGTGCCAGTACCGGGTGGCGGGAGCGGGGCACCGGGGAGCTGTTTTTT,CASTGWRERGTGELFF
TRBJ2-3,.,.,TRBV5-1,TGCGCCAGCAGCTTACAATGGGTCACAGATACGCAGTATTTT,CASSLQWVTDTQYF
TRBJ2-3,.,.,TRBV19,TGTGCCAGCCAGTTGGGGGGAGATACGCAGTATTTT,CASQLGGDTQYF
TRBJ1-5,.,.,TRBV6-8,TGTGCCACTCGGGACAGCAATCAGCCCCAGCATTTT,CATRDSNQPQHF
TRBJ1-5,.,.,TRBV12-5,TGTGCCAGCCGGAGGGCAGGGAAACAGCCCCAGCATTTT,CASRRAGKQPQHF
TRBJ2-1,TRBD2,.,TRBV5-1,TGCGCCAGCAGCTTGGTGGCTAGCGGTTACAATGAGCAGTTCTTC,CASSLVASGYNEQFF